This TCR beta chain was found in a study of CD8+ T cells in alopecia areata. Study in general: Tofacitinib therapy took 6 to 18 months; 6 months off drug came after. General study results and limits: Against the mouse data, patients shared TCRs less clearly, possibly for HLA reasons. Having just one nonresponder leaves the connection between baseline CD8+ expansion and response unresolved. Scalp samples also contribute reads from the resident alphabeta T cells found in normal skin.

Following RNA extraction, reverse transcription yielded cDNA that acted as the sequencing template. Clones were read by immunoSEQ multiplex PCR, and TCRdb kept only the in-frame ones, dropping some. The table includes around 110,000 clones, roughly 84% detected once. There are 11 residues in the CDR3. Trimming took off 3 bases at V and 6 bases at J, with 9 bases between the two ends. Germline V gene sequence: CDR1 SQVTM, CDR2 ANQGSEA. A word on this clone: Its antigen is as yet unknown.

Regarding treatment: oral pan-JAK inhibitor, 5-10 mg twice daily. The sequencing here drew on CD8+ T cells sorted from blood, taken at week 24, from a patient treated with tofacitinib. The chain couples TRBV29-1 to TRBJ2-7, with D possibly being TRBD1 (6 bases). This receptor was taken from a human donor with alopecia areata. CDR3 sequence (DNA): TGCAGCGTTGATTCCAGGGGCGAGCAGTACTTC. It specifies CSVDSRGEQYF.